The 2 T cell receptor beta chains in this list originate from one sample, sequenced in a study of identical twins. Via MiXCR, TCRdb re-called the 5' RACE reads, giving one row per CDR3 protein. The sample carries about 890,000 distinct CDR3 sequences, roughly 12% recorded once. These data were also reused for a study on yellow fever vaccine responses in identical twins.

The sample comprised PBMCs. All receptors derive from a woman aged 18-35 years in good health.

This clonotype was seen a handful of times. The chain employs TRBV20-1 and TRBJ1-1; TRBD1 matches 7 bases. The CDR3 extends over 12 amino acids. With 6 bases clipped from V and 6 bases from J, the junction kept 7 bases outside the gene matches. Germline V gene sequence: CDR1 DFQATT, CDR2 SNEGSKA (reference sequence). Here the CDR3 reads CSAPDRAAEAFF. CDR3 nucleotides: TGCAGTGCGCCCGACAGGGCGGCTGAAGCTTTCTTT.

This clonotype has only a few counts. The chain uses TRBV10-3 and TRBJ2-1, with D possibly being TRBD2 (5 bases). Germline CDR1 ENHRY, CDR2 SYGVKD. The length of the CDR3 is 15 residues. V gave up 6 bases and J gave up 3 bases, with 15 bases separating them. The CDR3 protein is CAISLFPGVYNEQFF. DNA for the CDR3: TGTGCCATCAGCCTGTTCCCCGGGGTCTACAATGAGCAGTTCTTC.